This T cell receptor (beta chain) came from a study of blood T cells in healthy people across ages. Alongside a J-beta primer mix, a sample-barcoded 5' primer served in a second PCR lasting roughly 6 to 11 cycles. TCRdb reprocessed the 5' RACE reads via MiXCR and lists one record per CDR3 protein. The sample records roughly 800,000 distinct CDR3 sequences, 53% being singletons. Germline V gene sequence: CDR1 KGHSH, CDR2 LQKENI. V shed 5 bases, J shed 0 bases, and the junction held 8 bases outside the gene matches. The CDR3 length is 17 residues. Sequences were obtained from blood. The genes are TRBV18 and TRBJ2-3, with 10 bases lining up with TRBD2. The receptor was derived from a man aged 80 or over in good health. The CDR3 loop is CASSTLPTSGSTDTQYF. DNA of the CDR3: TGTGCCAGCTCAACCCTTCCGACTAGCGGGAGCACAGATACGCAGTATTTT.